This T cell receptor beta chain was found in a study of cytomegalovirus exposure and HLA in healthy donors. Germline CDR1 reads SNHLY; CDR2 reads FYNNEI. The V and J ends lost 5 bases and 7 bases respectively, with 3 bases between them. CDR3 length: 11 residues. This clone has only one observation. The primer mix had 60 Vbeta and 13 Jbeta primers. Repertoires were generated with immunoSEQ multiplex PCR, while TCRdb's copy carries only in-frame clones and drops some. This table holds about 82,000 clones, around 80% found once. The chain links TRBV2 to TRBJ1-6; D unclear. This clonotype was obtained from a human donor in good health. Sequencing was done on a sample of PBMCs. Here the CDR3 reads CASSTNSPLHF. The CDR3 DNA reads TGTGCCAGCAGTACAAATTCACCCCTCCACTTT.